These T cell receptor beta chains were read from a single sample in a study of blood T cell repertoires in COVID-19. Data came from immunoSEQ multiplex PCR; TCRdb stores just in-frame clones and leaves some out. The repertoire consists of 200,000 to 300,000 clones, with around nine tenths occurring once and the leading ten covering over 4%. Material for sequencing was peripheral blood. Receptors originate from a woman aged 55-69 years with COVID-19, enrolled during active disease. CDR3s include the opening cysteine and the closing phenylalanine or tryptophan. A D gene is named only where the DNA matches it firmly. Clone size is shown for a subset of rows, as once, few, many or a class of expanded clone.

J gene | clone size | V gene | D gene | CDR3 DNA | CDR3 protein
TRBJ1-4 | NA | TRBV19 | NA | TGTGCCAGTTCGGGACATTCTCCACCTAATGAAAAACTGTTTTTT | CASSGHSPPNEKLFF
TRBJ2-3 | NA | TRBV5-4 | NA | TGTGCCAGCAGTCCGACAGGGACTAGCACAGATACGCAGTATTTT | CASSPTGTSTDTQYF
TRBJ1-5 | NA | TRBV19 | NA | TGTGCCAGTAGTATGGGGGGAGGGGGACAGCCCCAGCATTTT | CASSMGGGGQPQHF
TRBJ1-4 | NA | TRBV9 | TRBD1 | TGTGCCAGCAGCGAGCATGGGGCAGGGGGGTTAGAGAAACTGTTTTTT | CASSEHGAGGLEKLFF
TRBJ2-3 | NA | TRBV12-3/TRBV12-4 | TRBD1 | TGTGCCAGCAGTCCCTGGGACAGGGGCCCGCAGTATTTT | CASSPWDRGPQYF
TRBJ1-5 | NA | TRBV7-2 | NA | TGTGCCAGCAGCTTAGGTGCAGGTGGGCAGCCCCAGCATTTT | CASSLGAGGQPQHF
TRBJ2-2 | NA | TRBV7-9 | TRBD2 | TGTGCCCCCAGAGTAGCGGGAGGCGGGGAGCTGTTTTTT | CAPRVAGGGELFF
TRBJ2-7 | NA | TRBV28 | NA | TGTGCCAGCAAACTTAGCGGAAACTACGAGCAGTACTTC | CASKLSGNYEQYF
TRBJ2-1 | NA | TRBV19 | TRBD2 | TGTGCCAGTAGTCTGCGGCAACTAGCGGGAGTTTTAAATGAGCAGTTCTTC | CASSLRQLAGVLNEQFF
TRBJ2-2 | NA | TRBV3-1/TRBV3-2 | NA | TGTGCCAGCAGCCAGGACTTAACCGGGGAGCTGTTTTTT | CASSQDLTGELFF
TRBJ2-7 | NA | TRBV3-1/TRBV3-2 | TRBD1 | TGTGCCAGCAGCCTTCTCGGACAGGGTTCTCGGGAGCAGTACTTC | CASSLLGQGSREQYF
TRBJ2-7 | NA | TRBV5-6 | TRBD2 | TGTGCCAGCAGCTTGGGGGGACTAGCGGATACCTACGAGCAGTACTTC | CASSLGGLADTYEQYF
TRBJ1-2 | NA | TRBV30 | NA | TGTGCCTGGAGTGTACACAGCACTAACTATGGCTACACCTTC | CAWSVHSTNYGYTF
TRBJ1-1 | NA | TRBV18 | TRBD1 | TGTGCCAGCTCACAACGGCAGGGGGATGAAGCTTTCTTT | CASSQRQGDEAFF
TRBJ2-2 | NA | TRBV2 | NA | TGTGCCAGCAGTGATCAGCGGTACATTTACACCGGGGAGCTGTTTTTT | CASSDQRYIYTGELFF
TRBJ1-6 | NA | TRBV5-6 | NA | TGTGCCAGCAGCTTGGCCGGCGGGGGAGGCTCACCCCTCCACTTT | CASSLAGGGGSPLHF
TRBJ2-1 | NA | TRBV27 | NA | TGTGCCAGCAGTTTGCTTAAGGAGTACTCCTACAATGAGCAGTTCTTC | CASSLLKEYSYNEQFF
TRBJ1-4 | NA | TRBV20-1 | TRBD1 | TGCAGTGCTAGTTTAGGACAGGGCGCAAAACTGTTTTTT | CSASLGQGAKLFF
TRBJ2-3 | NA | TRBV7-3 | NA | TGTGCCAGCAGCTTAAATCGGGGAGCGGCAGATACGCAGTATTTT | CASSLNRGAADTQYF
TRBJ2-3 | NA | TRBV5-1 | NA | TGCGCCAGCAGCTTGGCGGGCACAGATACGCAGTATTTT | CASSLAGTDTQYF
TRBJ1-2 | NA | TRBV4-1 | TRBD1 | TGCGCCAGCAGCCAAGGGACAGGGGTTGGCTACACCTTC | CASSQGTGVGYTF
TRBJ2-7 | NA | TRBV28 | NA | TGTGCCAGCGGACCTCCGGGACAACTCTACGAGCAGTACTTC | CASGPPGQLYEQYF
TRBJ1-4 | NA | TRBV9 | NA | TGTGCCAGCAGCTGGGGTTCAACGGGGGAAAAACTGTTTTTT | CASSWGSTGEKLFF
TRBJ1-2 | NA | TRBV6-1 | NA | TGTGCCAGCAGTGAGACAGCCGCGCGGTATGGCTACACCTTC | CASSETAARYGYTF
TRBJ1-5 | NA | TRBV4-2 | NA | TGTGCCAGCAGCCAAGGTCAAGCGAGCAATCAGCCCCAGCATTTT | CASSQGQASNQPQHF
TRBJ2-3 | NA | TRBV5-4 | TRBD2 | TGTGCCAGCAGGGATACTAGCGGGGGGCGGGATACGCAGTATTTT | CASRDTSGGRDTQYF
TRBJ2-1 | NA | TRBV5-5 | NA | TGTGCCAGCAGCCCCGGTGGGGCCGGGGAGCAGTTCTTC | CASSPGGAGEQFF
TRBJ2-1 | NA | TRBV7-8 | TRBD2 | TGTGCCAGCAGTTATAGCGGGAGCTACAATGAGCAGTTCTTC | CASSYSGSYNEQFF
TRBJ1-1 | once | TRBV19 | NA | TGTGCCAGTAGTCCAGAGGGAATGGGCGCCGGAACTGAAGCTTTCTTT | CASSPEGMGAGTEAFF
TRBJ1-1 | NA | TRBV6-1 | NA | TGTGCCAGCAGTGAGCGGAACAGGAGGGTCACTGAAGCTTTCTTT | CASSERNRRVTEAFF
TRBJ2-5 | NA | TRBV7-2 | TRBD2 | TGTGCCAGCAGCACCGTAGCGGGAGGGGGGTACCAAGAGACCCAGTACTTC | CASSTVAGGGYQETQYF
TRBJ2-3 | once | TRBV30 | NA | TGTGCTGCAGGGCCAATCACTAGCACAGATACGCAGTATTTT | CAAGPITSTDTQYF
TRBJ1-2 | NA | TRBV2 | NA | TGTGCCAGCAGCCTACAGGCCGTGGATGGCTACACCTTC | CASSLQAVDGYTF
TRBJ2-1 | NA | TRBV7-3 | TRBD1 | TGTGCCAGCAGTGAGGGACAGAGAATTTACAATGAGCAGTTCTTC | CASSEGQRIYNEQFF
TRBJ2-1 | NA | TRBV5-1 | TRBD2 | TGCGCCAGCAGCTCATTAGCGGGAGAGCAGTTCTTC | CASSSLAGEQFF
TRBJ1-3 | few | TRBV5-6 | NA | TGTGCCAGCAGCTGGGGCGTCGCCTCTGGAAACACCATATATTTT | CASSWGVASGNTIYF
TRBJ2-7 | NA | TRBV29-1 | TRBD1 | TGCAGCGTGTCCCGCGACAGGGGGCTATCCTACGAGCAGTACTTC | CSVSRDRGLSYEQYF
TRBJ2-2 | NA | TRBV11-2 | NA | TGTGCCTCACGACCGGGTCCGAACACCGGGGAGCTGTTTTTT | CASRPGPNTGELFF
TRBJ2-7 | NA | TRBV7-9 | TRBD2 | TGTGCCAGCAGCTCCGGACTAGTTGAGGGGCAGTACTTC | CASSSGLVEGQYF
TRBJ2-3 | NA | TRBV5-1 | TRBD2 | TGCGCCAGCAGCTGGGGACTAGCGGGAAACCCGCAGTATTTT | CASSWGLAGNPQYF
TRBJ1-6 | few | TRBV7-9 | NA | TGTGCCAGCAGCTTAGAGGCGGGCAGAGGGTCACCCCTCCACTTT | CASSLEAGRGSPLHF
TRBJ1-1 | NA | TRBV3-1/TRBV3-2 | NA | TGTGCCAGCAGCCACCGGACAGAGAACACTGAAGCTTTCTTT | CASSHRTENTEAFF
TRBJ2-7 | few | TRBV7-2 | TRBD2 | TGTGCCAGCAGCTCTCACGTCTCCGGGACTAGCAGGGGTTGGGAGCAGTACTTC | CASSSHVSGTSRGWEQYF
TRBJ1-1 | NA | TRBV10-3 | NA | TGTGCCACCAACAATGTGGGCAACACTGAAGCTTTCTTT | CATNNVGNTEAFF
TRBJ2-1 | NA | TRBV14 | TRBD2 | TGTGCCAGCACCTCAGGGGTTGGACTAGCGGTTTACAATGAGCAGTTCTTC | CASTSGVGLAVYNEQFF
TRBJ2-5 | NA | TRBV6-5 | TRBD1 | TGTGCCAGCAGCCCCGGGACAGGGGTTGGAGAGACCCAGTACTTC | CASSPGTGVGETQYF
TRBJ1-4 | NA | TRBV30 | NA | TGTGCCTGGAGTGTATTCGATGAAAAACTGTTTTTT | CAWSVFDEKLFF
TRBJ2-3 | once | TRBV29-1 | TRBD2 | TGCAGCGCGAGAGCTAGCGGGAGTGGTGATACGCAGTATTTT | CSARASGSGDTQYF
TRBJ2-1 | NA | TRBV5-1 | TRBD2 | TGCGCCAGCAGCACTAAACTAGCGGGAGACAATGAGCAGTTCTTC | CASSTKLAGDNEQFF
TRBJ2-5 | once | TRBV3-1/TRBV3-2 | TRBD2 | TGTGCCAGCAGCCAAGTACTCGCGGGAGGGGGAGAGACCCAGTACTTC | CASSQVLAGGGETQYF
TRBJ1-4 | few | TRBV7-9 | TRBD1 | TGTGCCAGCAGCTTAGGGGGACAGGGGCCTGAAAAACTGTTTTTT | CASSLGGQGPEKLFF